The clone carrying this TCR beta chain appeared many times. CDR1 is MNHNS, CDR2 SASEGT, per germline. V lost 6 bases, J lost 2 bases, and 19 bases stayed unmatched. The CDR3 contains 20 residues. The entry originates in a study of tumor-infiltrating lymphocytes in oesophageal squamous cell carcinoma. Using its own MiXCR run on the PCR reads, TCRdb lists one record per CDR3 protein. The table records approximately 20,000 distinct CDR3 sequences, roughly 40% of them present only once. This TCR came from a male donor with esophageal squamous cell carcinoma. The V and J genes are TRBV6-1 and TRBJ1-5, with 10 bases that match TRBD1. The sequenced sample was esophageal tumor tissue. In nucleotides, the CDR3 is TGTGCCAGCAGGTTATTTGGACAGGGGGAAATTAGCGGGGGCAATCAGCCCCAGCATTTT. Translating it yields CASRLFGQGEISGGNQPQHF.